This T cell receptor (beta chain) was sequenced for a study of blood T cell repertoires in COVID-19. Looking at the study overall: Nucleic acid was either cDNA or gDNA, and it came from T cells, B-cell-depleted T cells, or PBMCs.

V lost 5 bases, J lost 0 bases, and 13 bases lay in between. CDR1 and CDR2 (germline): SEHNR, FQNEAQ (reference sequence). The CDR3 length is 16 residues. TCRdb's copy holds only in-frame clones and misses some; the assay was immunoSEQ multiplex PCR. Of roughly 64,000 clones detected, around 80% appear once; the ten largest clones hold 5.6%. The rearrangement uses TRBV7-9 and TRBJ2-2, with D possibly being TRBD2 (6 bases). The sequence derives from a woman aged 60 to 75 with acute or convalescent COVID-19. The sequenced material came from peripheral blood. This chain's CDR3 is CASSGGSGSNTGELFF. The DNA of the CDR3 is TGTGCCAGCAGCGGCGGAAGCGGGTCGAACACCGGGGAGCTGTTTTTT.